Following are 5 T cell receptor beta chains from one sample sequenced in a study of identifying expanded T cells in peripheral blood (dated by TCRdb to between 2018 and 2021). Library prep was done by the immunoSEQ multiplex PCR assay. In its TCRdb copy, this immuneACCESS table keeps in-frame sequences only and misses some clones. Where compared with another copy, unresolved V genes explain less than half of these, and the others have no known cause. The sample records 95,000 to 100,000 clones, roughly 87% of which are singletons. 17% of the sample goes to the ten largest clones. The sample taken for sequencing was blood. The receptors shown here come from a person aged 18 to 75 in good health.

The chain joins TRBV4-3 to TRBJ2-1; the D call may be TRBD1 or TRBD2 (5 bases each). The length of the CDR3 is 13 residues. V dropped 0 bases and J dropped 16 bases, with 16 bases sitting between them. The V gene's germline CDR1 is LGHNA and CDR2 YSLEER. CDR3 bases: TGCGCCAGCAGCCAAGATTTGTACGGGACCCCTTTCTTC. Translated: CASSQDLYGTPFF.

Note on this clone: The sample contains more than one DNA sequence encoding this CDR3. The V gene is TRBV5-1, the J gene TRBJ2-5; TRBD1 is a possible D gene (6 bases). The germline V and J ends were trimmed by 3 bases and 2 bases, with 14 bases remaining between them. Germline V gives CDR1 SGHRS, CDR2 YFSETQ. The CDR3 runs 15 residues. In DNA form, the CDR3 reads TGCGCCAGCAGCTCGACCGGGACACTACAAGAGACCCAGTACTTC. Protein: CASSSTGTLQETQYF.

The rearrangement joins TRBV4-3 to TRBJ2-1, with 8 bases fitting TRBD1. The CDR3 is 16 residues long. The J segment lost 0 bases and the V segment lost 1 base, leaving 2 bases of the junction unmatched. CDR1 is LGHNA and CDR2 is YSLEER in the germline V gene. CDR3 nucleotide sequence: TGCGCCAGCAGCCAAGGACAGGGGTACTCCTACAATGAGCAGTTCTTC. Amino acids: CASSQGQGYSYNEQFF.

The J gene is TRBJ2-7, the V gene TRBV11-2; D is unclear. The V gene lost 2 bases and the J gene lost 12 bases, with 20 bases spanning the gap. CDR3 length: 14 amino acids. Germline lookup yields CDR1 SGHAT and CDR2 FQNNGV. The CDR3 DNA sequence: TGTGCCAGCAGCTTACAGGTTGGTTTAAGAATTCCGTACTTC. Translated, it gives CASSLQVGLRIPYF. The variable domain in full, with the rest retrieved from reference TRBV11-2 and TRBJ2-7, is EAGVAQSPRYKIIEKRQSVAFWCNPISGHATLYWYQQILGQGPKLLIQFQNNGVVDDSQLPKDRFSAERLKGVDSTLKIQPAKLEDSAVYLCASSLQVGLRIPYFGPGTRLTVT.

This chain uses TRBV7-2 with TRBJ2-4; D remains ambiguous. CDR1 is SGHTA, CDR2 FQGNSA, per germline. V lost 10 bases, J lost 9 bases, and 16 bases lay in between. This CDR3 is built from 12 residues. CDR3 amino acids: CATSSTRAIQYF. The DNA of the CDR3 is TGTGCCACCTCGTCCACCCGGGCCATTCAGTACTTC.